The next 30 T cell receptor beta chains were all read from a single sample in a study of shared clonotypes between healthy human individuals. Data came from immunoSEQ multiplex PCR; TCRdb stores just in-frame clones and leaves some out. The table has roughly 500,000 clones, less than 96% seen once. Sequencing used naive CD4+ T cells sorted from blood. Subset given: CD45RA+ positively selected. The receptors derive from a woman aged 30 to 39 in good health.

The chain employs TRBV5-6 and TRBJ1-3; possible D gene TRBD1, 5 bases. The length of the CDR3 is 14 residues. In germline, CDR1 is SGHDT, CDR2 YYEEEE. Between the trimmed V and J ends, which lost 5 bases and 0 bases, there was a span of 9 bases. The CDR3, as DNA: TGTGCCAGCAGTCGTGACAGCTCTGGAAACACCATATATTTT. Amino acid sequence: CASSRDSSGNTIYF.

CDR3 region: CASDTGLWGYTF. The CDR3 DNA reads TGTGCCAGCGATACAGGGTTGTGGGGCTACACCTTC. V gene TRBV28 combines with J gene TRBJ1-2; the D gene is possibly TRBD1 (6 bases). V lost 8 bases and J lost 8, with 15 bases in between. Looked up from germline, CDR1 is MDHEN and CDR2 is SYDVKM. CDR3 length equals 12 residues.

The CDR3 reads CASRENTEAFF. The CDR3 nucleotides read TGTGCCAGCAGAGAGAACACTGAAGCTTTCTTT. J is TRBJ1-1 and V is TRBV6-6; D ambiguous. This CDR3 spans 11 amino acids. CDR1 MNHNY and CDR2 SVGAGI come from the germline V gene (reference sequence). Between the trimmed V and J ends, which lost 6 bases and 1 base, there was a span of 3 bases.

The chain couples TRBV10-3 to TRBJ2-1; 13 nucleotides agree with TRBD2. This CDR3 contains 14 residues. CDR1 is ENHRY and CDR2 is SYGVKD in the germline V gene. V lost 9 bases to trimming and J lost 7 bases; unmatched junction nucleotides: 6. This chain's CDR3 is CAIATSGRLNEQFF. CDR3 bases: TGTGCCATTGCGACTAGCGGGAGGTTAAATGAGCAGTTCTTC.

V gene TRBV5-6 combines with J gene TRBJ2-5, with TRBD1 matching 7 bases. Germline values: CDR1 SGHDT, CDR2 YYEEEE. J gave up 5 bases and V 4 bases, and 5 bases lay outside the gene matches. The CDR3 contains 13 residues. As DNA, the CDR3 is TGTGCCAGCAGCCCCGACAGGGTGGAGACCCAGTACTTC. It yields the protein CASSPDRVETQYF.

The chain has TRBV19 and TRBJ1-5; TRBD1 agrees at 7 bases. Looked up from germline, CDR1 is LNHDA and CDR2 is SQIVND (reference sequence). V gave up 7 bases and J gave up 5 bases; unmatched junction bases: 17. The CDR3 runs 17 residues. The CDR3 loop reads CASIPGLGQGDDQPQHF. The CDR3 DNA reads as TGTGCCAGTATCCCCGGGTTAGGGCAGGGGGACGATCAGCCCCAGCATTTT.

As to this clone: Distinct nucleotide sequences in the sample also encode this CDR3. V is TRBV5-4 and J is TRBJ2-2; TRBD1 matches at 8 bases. CDR3 length equals 15 residues. With 2 bases clipped from V and 1 base from J, the junction kept 1 base outside the gene matches. Per the germline V gene, CDR1 is SGHNT and CDR2 is YYREEE (reference sequence). The chain's CDR3 is CASSLGQGNTGELFF. The CDR3 region has the DNA TGTGCCAGCAGCTTAGGACAGGGGAACACCGGGGAGCTGTTTTTT.

J is TRBJ2-5 and V is TRBV11-2; D is undetermined. V lost 1 base and J lost 1, with 7 bases in between. Germline values: CDR1 SGHAT, CDR2 FQNNGV. The CDR3 contains 14 residues. The CDR3, as DNA: TGTGCCAGCAGCTTAGCGGGCCTCCAAGAGACCCAGTACTTC. Amino acids: CASSLAGLQETQYF.

The V call is TRBV29-1, the J call TRBJ2-7, with 8 bases fitting TRBD2. CDR3 length equals 15 residues. V dropped 4 bases and J dropped 4; count of bases not matched to a gene: 12. The germline CDR1 and CDR2 sequences are SQVTM and ANQGSEA. CDR3 region: CSVGEVGGGRYEQYF. The CDR3 DNA is TGCAGCGTTGGCGAGGTCGGTGGCGGGAGGTACGAGCAGTACTTC.

V and J are TRBV5-6 and TRBJ1-1; D unresolved. This CDR3 comprises 16 residues. Germline loops: CDR1 SGHDT, CDR2 YYEEEE. V was pared by 2 bases and J by 5 bases, with 19 bases between. In DNA, the CDR3 is TGTGCCAGCAGCTTAGGTTTCCCCCTAATATCGACTGAAGCTTTCTTT. It specifies CASSLGFPLISTEAFF.

The CDR3 DNA reads TGTGCCAGCAGCTTAGCGGGAACGGACAGCCACAATGAGCAGTTCTTC. It encodes CASSLAGTDSHNEQFF. This chain links TRBV11-3 with TRBJ2-1; TRBD1 is a possible D gene (6 bases). Trimming left V 1 base short and J 5 bases short, with 15 bases between. The germline gives CDR1 SGHNT, CDR2 YENEEA. The CDR3 is 16 amino acids.

This chain uses TRBV7-6 with TRBJ2-5, with TRBD2 matching 7 bases. Germline trimming cut 0 bases from V and 7 bases from J; bases unmatched to any gene: 5. This CDR3 region has 14 residues. Germline V gives CDR1 SGHVS, CDR2 FNYEAQ. CDR3 loop: CASSLAAGEGTQYF. CDR3 coding DNA: TGTGCCAGCAGCTTAGCGGCGGGAGAGGGGACCCAGTACTTC.

This chain links TRBV29-1 with TRBJ2-7, with TRBD2 matching over 11 bases. From germline, CDR1 is SQVTM and CDR2 ANQGSEA. This CDR3 comprises 17 residues. V lost 4 bases and J lost 4; bases outside the gene matches: 15. The CDR3 DNA sequence: TGCAGCGTTGTACCCCCGGGACTAGCGGACCATATTTACGAGCAGTACTTC. Protein product: CSVVPPGLADHIYEQYF.

This chain links TRBV2 with TRBJ2-7; no reliable D call. From germline, CDR1 is SNHLY and CDR2 FYNNEI. The ends were cut back, 6 bases at V and 5 bases at J, with 11 bases in the middle. The CDR3 is 12 amino acids. CDR3 nucleotides: TGTGCCAGCAGGCTGACACCCCACGAGCAGTACTTC. Residues: CASRLTPHEQYF.

The V call is TRBV18, the J call TRBJ2-5; D remains unclear. The CDR3 sequence is 14 residues long. V dropped 0 bases and J dropped 1 base, with 6 bases sitting between them. Germline V gene lookup returns CDR1 KGHSH and CDR2 LQKENI. CDR3 bases: TGTGCCAGCTCACCACCCGTGTTCCAAGAGACCCAGTACTTC. Translation gives CASSPPVFQETQYF.

The chain carries TRBV30 and TRBJ1-1; D possibly corresponds to TRBD1 (6 bases). V shed 2 bases and J shed 10 bases, with 14 bases lying between them. Germline assignment: CDR1 GTSNPN and CDR2 SVGIG (reference sequence). The CDR3 consists of 12 residues. CDR3: CAWSFGGLGAFF. The CDR3 nucleotides read TGTGCCTGGAGTTTTGGGGGCTTAGGAGCTTTCTTT. The full variable domain, completed using reference TRBV30 and TRBJ1-1, is SQTIHQWPATLVQPVGSPLSLECTVEGTSNPNLYWYRQAAGRGLQLLFYSVGIGQISSEVPQNLSASRPQDRQFILSSKKLLLSDSGFYLCAWSFGGLGAFFGQGTRLTVV.

DNA of the CDR3: TGCGCCAGCAGCCAAGTTAGACTGGGACTGCACTACAATGAGCAGTTCTTC. It codes for CASSQVRLGLHYNEQFF. The rearrangement uses TRBV4-1 and TRBJ2-1, with D tentatively TRBD2 (6 bases). CDR1 MGHRA and CDR2 YSYEKL come from the germline V gene. This CDR3 has 17 residues. Between the trimmed V and J ends, which lost 1 base and 3 bases, there was a span of 16 bases.

J is TRBJ2-7 and V is TRBV6-6; D is uncertain. Deletions cut 10 bases from V and 6 bases from J, with 22 bases between. This CDR3 is 14 amino acids long. The germline V gene has CDR1 MNHNY and CDR2 SVGAGI (reference sequence). CDR3 sequence reads: CATKGPGARGEQYF. The CDR3 bases are TGTGCCACCAAAGGGCCCGGAGCTCGAGGCGAGCAGTACTTC.

This sequence joins TRBV28 and TRBJ2-6; 9 bases align to TRBD1. Germline CDR1 reads MDHEN; CDR2 reads SYDVKM. V lost 6 bases to trimming and J lost 4 bases; unmatched junction nucleotides: 13. The CDR3 extends over 18 amino acids. As DNA, the CDR3 is TGTGCCAGCAGGCCCCCCGGGACAGGGACACTAGGGGCCAACGTCCTGACTTTC. It encodes CASRPPGTGTLGANVLTF.

Here the CDR3 DNA reads TGTGCCATCAGTGGGGAGAACACCGGGGAGCTGTTTTTT. Its translation: CAISGENTGELFF. The chain joins TRBV10-3 to TRBJ2-2; D unclear. CDR3 size: 13 residues. Germline V lookup: CDR1 ENHRY, CDR2 SYGVKD. Trimming shortened V by 4 bases and J by 1 base, and 4 bases separated the two germline ends.

The J gene is TRBJ1-1, the V gene TRBV11-2; a weak D match, TRBD1 (5 bases). The V gene lost 4 bases and the J gene lost 8 bases, with 17 bases spanning the gap. This CDR3 is 14 amino acids long. Looked up from germline, CDR1 is SGHAT and CDR2 is FQNNGV. The CDR3 nucleotides are TGTGCCAGCAGCTCGCAGGGTCGCTTCTCGGAAGCTTTCTTT. Translating gives CASSSQGRFSEAFF.

This chain connects TRBV6-1 to TRBJ1-1, with 8 bases identical to TRBD1. The CDR3 is made up of 14 amino acids. Unmatched junction bases numbered 6, after V lost 4 bases and J lost 5 bases. CDR1 and CDR2 from the germline V gene are MNHNS and SASEGT. CDR3 coding DNA: TGTGCCAGCAGTGTCAACCGGGACAGGACTGAAGCTTTCTTT. As protein: CASSVNRDRTEAFF.

Worth noting for this clone: This sample also contains other DNA sequences that code for the same CDR3. The rearrangement uses TRBV5-5 and TRBJ2-7, with 10 bases lining up with TRBD2. Germline V gene sequence: CDR1 SGHKS, CDR2 YYEKEE (reference sequence). The V gene end was trimmed by 1 base and the J gene end by 4 bases; junction bases not matched to a gene: 2. The CDR3 totals 14 residues. The CDR3 DNA is TGTGCCAGCAGCTTGCTAGCGGGGGCGTACGAGCAGTACTTC. Amino acids: CASSLLAGAYEQYF.

V and J are TRBV25-1 and TRBJ2-7; D is possibly TRBD2 (6 bases). Germline CDR1 is MGHDK and CDR2 is SYGVNS. The CDR3 consists of 15 residues. Trimming stripped 4 bases from V and 0 bases from J, with 13 bases between. CDR3 DNA sequence: TGTGCCAGCAGTGGTCTCGCGGGGAGCTCCTACGAGCAGTACTTC. Protein: CASSGLAGSSYEQYF.

The rearrangement joins TRBV4-2 to TRBJ2-7; 14 bases agree with TRBD2. Trimming took 1 base from V and 3 from J; bases not matched to a gene: 14. In germline, CDR1 is LGHNA, CDR2 YNFKEQ. The CDR3 loop spans 20 amino acids. CDR3 DNA sequence: TGTGCCAGCAGCCAAGTCTCGACTAGCGGGAGGGCCGGGGCTCACTACGAGCAGTACTTC. Translating it yields CASSQVSTSGRAGAHYEQYF.

The CDR3 sequence: CASSLAVLDSRTDTQYF. As DNA, the CDR3 is TGCGCCAGCAGCTTGGCCGTATTGGACAGCCGGACGGATACGCAGTATTTT. J is TRBJ2-3 and V is TRBV5-1; a possible D gene is TRBD1 (6 bases). This CDR3 is 17 amino acids long. V gave up 0 bases and J gave up 6 bases, with 20 bases separating them. Germline loops: CDR1 SGHRS, CDR2 YFSETQ.

The chain is built from TRBV27 and TRBJ2-1, with TRBD1 as a possible D gene (6 bases). CDR3 size: 13 residues. Germline CDR1 reads MNHEY; CDR2 reads SMNVEV (reference sequence). The germline V and J ends were trimmed by 7 bases and 8 bases, with 15 bases remaining between them. CDR3 in DNA: TGTGCCAGCACAAACAGGGCGCGGGATGAGCAGTTCTTC. Its translation is CASTNRARDEQFF.

The chain employs TRBV27 and TRBJ2-5, with 14 bases identical to TRBD2. There are 15 residues in the CDR3. Looked up from germline, CDR1 is MNHEY and CDR2 is SMNVEV (reference sequence). Unmatched junction bases numbered 6, after V lost 8 bases and J lost 4 bases. DNA of the CDR3: TGTGCCAGCTCCCTGGGACTAGCGGGAGTAGAGACCCAGTACTTC. Its protein is CASSLGLAGVETQYF.

This chain joins TRBV27 and TRBJ2-1, with a possible D match to TRBD1 (6 bases). The CDR3 runs 14 residues. V lost 3 bases, J lost 4 bases, and 10 bases lay in between. The germline V gene has CDR1 MNHEY and CDR2 SMNVEV (reference sequence). CDR3 in amino acids: CASSFRTVYNEQFF. The CDR3 DNA sequence: TGTGCCAGCAGTTTCAGGACAGTTTACAATGAGCAGTTCTTC.

The chain has TRBV6-5 and TRBJ2-1; 9 bases are a match to TRBD2. V shed 5 bases and J 1 base; nucleotides not matched to a gene: 3. The CDR3 loop spans 15 amino acids. Germline CDR1 and CDR2: MNHEY and SVGAGI. CDR3 loop: CASSRSGSSYNEQFF. The DNA of the CDR3 is TGTGCCAGCAGTCGTAGCGGGAGTTCCTACAATGAGCAGTTCTTC.